This TCR beta chain was obtained from a study of beta chain features in type 1 diabetes (dated by TCRdb to the late 2010s). Broadly, across the study: Mean age, gender distribution, total cell number and subset yield were not different between patients and healthy donors. Across all samples, some 100,000,000 sorted cells were examined, and cell number per subset correlated strongly with RNA yield. In the study, TCRB repertoires of sorted circulating CD4+ T cell subsets from recently diagnosed type 1 diabetes patients were compared with those of matched healthy donors. Whereas all 30 or so donors provided naive and central memory subsets, regulatory and stem cell-like memory subsets were isolated from just 8 patients and roughly eight healthy donors.

The entire isolated RNA was reverse transcribed using the High Capacity cDNA Reverse Transcription Kit, and thus expressed TCRB transcripts were sequenced. Naive, central memory and regulatory T cell samples underwent deep immunoSEQ sequencing, averaging about 3.3 million total reads per sample. Sorted cells were lysed in RLT buffer and RNA was extracted with DNase-treated RNeasy Micro or Mini kits, depending on cell number. To prevent cross-contamination, every cell subset was processed on its own, while patient and healthy donor samples were processed together. Using the immunoSEQ multiplex PCR, TCRB sequences were amplified from cDNA into 87-bp fragments spanning the CDR3 region. Sequencing of the amplicons was performed on the Illumina HiSeq platform. The original methods were these. PCR bias was computationally corrected using synthetic template baselines, reads within Hamming distance 2 were collapsed, and singletons that could not be merged were discarded. By aligning reads against IMGT, V, D and J genes, CDR3 length, and insertions or deletions at six rearrangement sites were assigned. Clonotype counts were normalized to sorted cell number within each subset before computing true diversity and Gini coefficients with the tcR R package. The overlap coefficient, calculated on TCRB nucleotide sequences, was used to measure repertoire sharing. Out-of-frame TCRB sequences from naive cells were analyzed as a proxy for the pre-selection repertoire. TCRdb mirrors the immuneACCESS table, restricted to in-frame sequences. Some clones are absent from its copies; in checked studies, under half trace to an unresolved V gene, and the reason for the others is unknown. V and J calls plus clone size are reproduced from that table; the DNA served to infer D and trimming. This sample is represented by a few hundred thousand clones; approximately 12% of them were singletons. The top ten hold nearly 0.015% of the sample.

V gives up 6 bases and J gives up 5 bases, and the segment between their germline ends measures 14 bases. From cysteine to phenylalanine, the CDR3 is 13 amino acids long. Only the CDR3 DNA is retained, 39 bases long and in frame from the first base. The CDR1 and CDR2 encoded by the germline V gene are SGHTA and FQGTGA. Summary of the overall study and its limitations: Because small numbers of individuals were included in the HLA sub-analyses, any influence of HLA type on TCRB rearrangement was left unresolved. PCR may preferentially amplify shorter templates, but because patient and control samples were amplified and corrected together, any resulting skew would affect both groups equally. Naive, central memory and regulatory TCRB repertoires appeared to be more similar among patients than among healthy donors. In all four CD4+ subsets, TCRB CDR3 length was moderately but significantly shorter in type 1 diabetes patients. Because cDNA rather than genomic DNA was sequenced, highly expressing activated cells could have been over-represented, although no difference in activation and CD3 levels was found between groups. Fewer insertions and more nucleotide deletions at VDJ recombination sites were observed in patients with type 1 diabetes, implying thymic rearrangement abnormalities.

The sample holds a few counts of this clone. No cognate antigen has been identified for it. No base quality information exists; no much larger clone differs at one position. From each donor, a single peripheral blood sample of about 120 mL on average was drawn into heparinised tubes. Using a panel that included CD45RO, CCR7, CD25, CD127, CD95 and CD27, naive, central memory, regulatory and stem cell-like memory CD4+ T cells were sorted on a BD FACSAria II. Purity was above 95% for every sorted population. PBMCs were isolated immediately by Lymphoprep density gradient centrifugation and stained directly without culture. To minimize batch effects, samples were stained and sorted in pairs, one healthy donor with one patient per experiment.

The TCR comes from a woman aged 18-35 years with type 1 diabetes. The sequencing input was naive CD4+ T cells from blood. What the cell subset or site label conveys for this sample: true naive CD4+ T cells. The chain is assembled from TRBV7-3 and TRBJ2-7; TRBD2 could be the D gene, as 6 bases match. The bases are TGTGCCAGCAGTGGCAGGCGGGGAGACGAGCAGTACTTC. Its amino acids are CASSGRRGDEQYF.